The 10 T cell receptor beta chains in this list originate from one sample, sequenced in a study of T cell repertoires in cytomegalovirus infection. A single record per CDR3 protein comes from TCRdb applying MiXCR to the reads. The top ten clones hold approximately 8% of a sample with roughly 100,000 distinct CDR3 sequences, 15% to 20% of them seen once. The sequencing input was PBMCs. These receptors were taken from a human donor in good health (CMV status not recorded). Some clones in this sample may be carry-over from other donors' samples.

V is TRBV7-3 and J is TRBJ2-2; D is undetermined. Germline CDR1 is SGHTA and CDR2 is FQGTGA. V gave up 5 bases and J gave up 0 bases, with 4 bases separating them. The CDR3 covers 13 residues. DNA of the CDR3: TGTGCCAGCAGCCCATCGAACACCGGGGAGCTGTTTTTT. Encoded protein: CASSPSNTGELFF.

About this clonotype: This is likely a read error, given that the CDR3 carries no conserved phenylalanine or tryptophan at its end. The rearrangement uses TRBV9 and TRBJ2-7; 9 bases match TRBD1. Germline V CDR1 and CDR2: SGDLS, YYNGEE. Trimming took 3 bases from V and 0 from J; bases not matched to a gene: 4. This CDR3 is built from 15 residues. The CDR3 spells CASSEGTGSSYEQYY. Written as DNA, the CDR3 is TGTGCCAGCAGCGAAGGGACAGGGAGCTCCTACGAGCAGTACTAC.

This clonotype was picked up many times. The chain couples TRBV5-4 to TRBJ1-2; the D gene is possibly TRBD1 (5 bases). Trimming left V 2 bases short and J 4 bases short, with 6 bases between. The V gene's germline CDR1 is SGHNT and CDR2 YYREEE (reference sequence). The CDR3 is 12 amino acids. The CDR3 sequence is CASSFDSYGYTF. The CDR3 DNA is TGTGCCAGCAGCTTTGACAGCTATGGCTACACCTTC.

There are many counts of this clonotype. The gene calls are TRBV7-2 and TRBJ1-2; D is undetermined. The germline V gene encodes CDR1 SGHTA and CDR2 FQGNSA. The ends were cut back, 2 bases at V and 6 bases at J, with 10 bases in the middle. The CDR3 is 13 amino acids. CDR3 sequence reads: CASSLNWVDGYTF. DNA for the CDR3: TGTGCCAGCAGCTTAAATTGGGTAGATGGCTACACCTTC.

This clonotype occurred many times. CDR3 sequence: CASSQGAGTGYNEQFF. The CDR3 DNA reads as TGCGCCAGCAGCCAGGGGGCCGGGACCGGCTACAATGAGCAGTTCTTC. The chain recombines TRBV4-3 with TRBJ2-1, with a tentative D call TRBD1 (6 bases). Trimming took off 3 bases at V and 3 bases at J, with 15 bases between the two ends. Germline loops: CDR1 LGHNA, CDR2 YSLEER. There are 16 residues in the CDR3.

The sample holds a few counts of this clonotype. CDR3 residues: CASSEENRLNTEAFF. The CDR3 region has the DNA TGTGCCAGCAGTGAGGAAAACAGATTGAACACTGAAGCTTTCTTT. The chain uses TRBV2 and TRBJ1-1; no clear D. Germline V CDR1 and CDR2: SNHLY, FYNNEI. Trimming pared 3 bases from V and 0 bases from J, leaving 11 bases between. There are 15 residues in the CDR3. The whole variable domain, remainder taken from reference TRBV2 and TRBJ1-1, is EPEVTQTPSHQVTQMGQEVILRCVPISNHLYFYWYRQILGQKVEFLVSFYNNEISEKSEIFDDQFSVERPDGSNFTLKIRSTKLEDSAMYFCASSEENRLNTEAFFGQGTRLTVV.

This clonotype has just a few counts. Here the CDR3 reads CASSLSGLGYTF. As DNA, the CDR3 is TGTGCCAGCAGTTTATCGGGGCTCGGCTACACCTTC. The rearrangement links TRBV27 to TRBJ1-2; TRBD1 is a possible D gene (5 bases). Germline assignment: CDR1 MNHEY and CDR2 SMNVEV (reference sequence). V was pared by 0 bases and J by 8 bases, with 7 bases between. The CDR3 runs to 12 residues.

The chain carries TRBV25-1 and TRBJ2-7; 10 nucleotides line up with TRBD2. The length of the CDR3 is 17 residues. Trimming took 0 bases from V and 5 from J; bases not matched to a gene: 10. Germline V gene data show CDR1 as MGHDK and CDR2 as SYGVNS. The CDR3 loop reads CASSEYRPSGGVDEQYF. The DNA of the CDR3 is TGTGCCAGCAGTGAATATAGGCCTAGCGGGGGAGTTGACGAGCAGTACTTC.

V and J are TRBV3-1 and TRBJ1-1; D not resolved. Germline-derived CDR1 and CDR2 are LGHDT and YNNKEL (reference sequence). V was clipped by 3 bases and J by 1 base, with 6 bases between them. The CDR3 has 13 amino acids. CDR3: CASSHLGNTEAFF. CDR3 nucleotides: TGTGCCAGCAGCCATCTGGGGAACACTGAAGCTTTCTTT.

This clonotype was seen repeatedly, ten times or more. The chain carries TRBV2 and TRBJ2-3; the match to TRBD1 covers 7 bases. The germline V gene encodes CDR1 SNHLY and CDR2 FYNNEI. With V trimmed by 2 bases and J by 5 bases, 10 bases remained unmatched. The CDR3 runs to 16 residues. This CDR3 is CASSESSWTGKDTQYF. The CDR3 coding sequence is TGTGCCAGCAGTGAATCTTCCTGGACAGGAAAAGATACGCAGTATTTT.